This T cell receptor (beta chain) was retrieved from a study of blood T cell repertoires in COVID-19. This clone has a single count. The protocol was immunoSEQ multiplex PCR, while the TCRdb copy is restricted to in-frame clones and leaves out a portion. The table lists 200,000 to 250,000 clones, around four fifths of them singletons. J lost 11 bases, V lost 4 bases, and 9 bases had no gene match. Germline lookup yields CDR1 LGHDT and CDR2 YNNKEL (reference sequence). The CDR3 extends over 13 amino acids. Input material: peripheral blood. The TCR was taken from a man aged 30 to 39 who had recovered from COVID-19. The chain couples TRBV3-1 (or the pseudogene TRBV3-2) to TRBJ2-7; TRBD2 matches at 9 bases. CDR3 amino acids: CASSPKLAGPKYV. The DNA for the CDR3 is TGTGCCAGCAGCCCAAAACTAGCGGGCCCAAAGTACGTC.